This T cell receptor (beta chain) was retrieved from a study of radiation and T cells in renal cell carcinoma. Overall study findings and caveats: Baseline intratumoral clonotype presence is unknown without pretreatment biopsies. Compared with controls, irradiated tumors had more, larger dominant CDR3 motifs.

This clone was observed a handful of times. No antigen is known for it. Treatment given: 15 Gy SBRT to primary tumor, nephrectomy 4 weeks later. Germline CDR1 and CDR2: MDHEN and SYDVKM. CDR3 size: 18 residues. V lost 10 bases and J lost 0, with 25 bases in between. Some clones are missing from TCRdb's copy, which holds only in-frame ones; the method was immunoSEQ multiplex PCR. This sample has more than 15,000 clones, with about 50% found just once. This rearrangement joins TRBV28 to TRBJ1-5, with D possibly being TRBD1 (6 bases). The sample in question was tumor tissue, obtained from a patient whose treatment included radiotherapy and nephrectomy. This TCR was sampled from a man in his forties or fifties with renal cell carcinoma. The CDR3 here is CATPLIEGGAYSNQPQHF. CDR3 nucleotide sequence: TGTGCCACCCCCCTGATCGAAGGGGGGGCCTATAGCAATCAGCCCCAGCATTTT.